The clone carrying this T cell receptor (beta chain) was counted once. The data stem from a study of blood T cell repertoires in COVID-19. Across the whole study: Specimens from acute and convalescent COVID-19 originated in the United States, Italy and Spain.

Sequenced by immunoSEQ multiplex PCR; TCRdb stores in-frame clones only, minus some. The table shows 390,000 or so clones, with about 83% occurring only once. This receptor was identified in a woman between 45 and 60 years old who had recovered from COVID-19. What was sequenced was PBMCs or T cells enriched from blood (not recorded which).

CDR3 bases: TGTGCCAGCAGCCACAGGGGAGATCAGCCCCAGCATTTT. Protein: CASSHRGDQPQHF. V usage is TRBV3-1 (or the pseudogene TRBV3-2) and J usage is TRBJ1-5; D may be TRBD1 (6 bases). The length of the CDR3 is 13 residues. Deletions cut 3 bases from V and 5 bases from J, with 8 bases between. The germline CDR1 and CDR2 sequences are LGHDT and YNNKEL (reference sequence).